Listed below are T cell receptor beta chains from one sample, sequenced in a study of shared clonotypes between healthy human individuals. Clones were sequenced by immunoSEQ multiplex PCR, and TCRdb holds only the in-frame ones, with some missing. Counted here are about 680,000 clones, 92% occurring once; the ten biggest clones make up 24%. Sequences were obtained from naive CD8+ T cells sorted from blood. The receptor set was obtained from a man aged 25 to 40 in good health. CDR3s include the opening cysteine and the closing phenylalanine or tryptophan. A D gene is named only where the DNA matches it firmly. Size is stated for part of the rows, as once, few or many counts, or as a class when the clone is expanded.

cdr3_aa: CASSLVGNEQYF
cdr3_nt: TGCGCCAGCAGCTTGGTCGGGAACGAGCAGTACTTC
j_call: TRBJ2-7
d_call: NA
clone_size: NA
v_call: TRBV5-1

cdr3_aa: CASKPSRVEFAYEQYF
cdr3_nt: TGTGCCAGCAAACCAAGCCGGGTCGAATTTGCCTACGAGCAGTACTTC
j_call: TRBJ2-7
d_call: NA
clone_size: NA
v_call: TRBV27

cdr3_aa: CASSLDRDGYTF
cdr3_nt: TGTGCCAGCAGTTTGGACAGGGATGGCTACACCTTC
j_call: TRBJ1-2
d_call: TRBD1
clone_size: NA
v_call: TRBV28

cdr3_aa: CASSVRGAGAWETQYF
cdr3_nt: TGTGCCAGCAGCGTGAGAGGGGCGGGAGCATGGGAGACCCAGTACTTC
j_call: TRBJ2-5
d_call: TRBD2
clone_size: NA
v_call: TRBV9

cdr3_aa: CASRSFGVRTSISTDTQYF
cdr3_nt: TGCGCCAGCAGATCCTTTGGGGTTAGGACGTCGATTAGCACAGATACGCAGTATTTT
j_call: TRBJ2-3
d_call: NA
clone_size: NA
v_call: TRBV5-1

cdr3_aa: CASNIGLGQETQYF
cdr3_nt: TGTGCCAGTAATATTGGGTTGGGGCAAGAGACCCAGTACTTC
j_call: TRBJ2-5
d_call: NA
clone_size: once
v_call: TRBV19

cdr3_aa: CASSSPTWSFSYEQYF
cdr3_nt: TGCGCCAGCAGCTCGCCTACATGGTCCTTTTCCTACGAGCAGTACTTC
j_call: TRBJ2-7
d_call: NA
clone_size: NA
v_call: TRBV5-1

cdr3_aa: CASSNTAYEQYF
cdr3_nt: TGTGCCAGCAGTAACACCGCCTACGAGCAGTACTTC
j_call: TRBJ2-7
d_call: NA
clone_size: NA
v_call: TRBV21-1

cdr3_aa: CASSSSGIHEQYF
cdr3_nt: TGTGCCAGTAGCTCTTCGGGGATCCACGAGCAGTACTTC
j_call: TRBJ2-7
d_call: NA
clone_size: once
v_call: TRBV19

cdr3_aa: CASSELSGRYDNEQFF
cdr3_nt: TGTGCCAGCAGTGAATTGAGCGGGAGGTATGACAATGAGCAGTTCTTC
j_call: TRBJ2-1
d_call: TRBD2
clone_size: NA
v_call: TRBV6-1

cdr3_aa: CASSMTVTHNEQFF
cdr3_nt: TGTGCCAGCAGCATGACGGTAACCCACAATGAGCAGTTCTTC
j_call: TRBJ2-1
d_call: NA
clone_size: NA
v_call: TRBV7-6

cdr3_aa: CASSFAGSDTQYF
cdr3_nt: TGTGCCAGCAGTTTCGCCGGGTCAGATACGCAGTATTTT
j_call: TRBJ2-3
d_call: NA
clone_size: once
v_call: TRBV6-6

cdr3_aa: CASSYSNGESTDTQYF
cdr3_nt: TGTGCCAGCAGTTACTCAAACGGGGAAAGCACAGATACGCAGTATTTT
j_call: TRBJ2-3
d_call: NA
clone_size: NA
v_call: TRBV6-5

cdr3_aa: CASSQSPSTGTRSHEQFF
cdr3_nt: TGCGCCAGCAGCCAATCCCCCAGTACCGGGACTAGGTCCCATGAGCAGTTCTTC
j_call: TRBJ2-1
d_call: TRBD2
clone_size: NA
v_call: TRBV4-3

cdr3_aa: CASSEAAAGYGYTF
cdr3_nt: TGTGCCAGCAGTGAAGCAGCCGCGGGCTATGGCTACACCTTC
j_call: TRBJ1-2
d_call: NA
clone_size: NA
v_call: TRBV2

cdr3_aa: CASSLELAGSYEQYF
cdr3_nt: TGTGCCAGCAGCTTAGAGCTAGCGGGATCCTACGAGCAGTACTTC
j_call: TRBJ2-7
d_call: TRBD2
clone_size: NA
v_call: TRBV7-6

cdr3_aa: CASSSLSGEQFF
cdr3_nt: TGTGCCAGCAGCTCGCTGTCGGGTGAGCAGTTCTTC
j_call: TRBJ2-1
d_call: NA
clone_size: NA
v_call: TRBV7-9

cdr3_aa: CASSSASGDTDTQYF
cdr3_nt: TGTGCCAGCAGTTCGGCTAGCGGGGACACAGATACGCAGTATTTT
j_call: TRBJ2-3
d_call: TRBD2
clone_size: NA
v_call: TRBV28

cdr3_aa: CASRSGTTTGELFF
cdr3_nt: TGTGCCAGCAGGTCTGGGACAACGACCGGGGAGCTGTTTTTT
j_call: TRBJ2-2
d_call: NA
clone_size: NA
v_call: TRBV27

cdr3_aa: CASRGGGGLLYEQYF
cdr3_nt: TGTGCCAGCCGCGGGGGGGGAGGACTACTCTACGAGCAGTACTTC
j_call: TRBJ2-7
d_call: TRBD2
clone_size: NA
v_call: TRBV2

cdr3_aa: CSVAVAGTNTEAFF
cdr3_nt: TGCAGCGTTGCGGTGGCAGGGACGAACACTGAAGCTTTCTTT
j_call: TRBJ1-1
d_call: NA
clone_size: NA
v_call: TRBV29-1

cdr3_aa: CASSLGTGASDGYTF
cdr3_nt: TGTGCCAGCAGTCTCGGGACAGGGGCGAGCGATGGCTACACCTTC
j_call: TRBJ1-2
d_call: TRBD1
clone_size: NA
v_call: TRBV25-1

cdr3_aa: CASSPPTSGTYEQYF
cdr3_nt: TGTGCCAGCAGCCCGCCGACTAGCGGGACCTACGAGCAGTACTTC
j_call: TRBJ2-7
d_call: TRBD2
clone_size: NA
v_call: TRBV7-9

cdr3_aa: CASSEWQLNYGYTF
cdr3_nt: TGTGCCAGCAGTGAGTGGCAGCTTAACTATGGCTACACCTTC
j_call: TRBJ1-2
d_call: NA
clone_size: NA
v_call: TRBV2

cdr3_aa: CASHLGGPGNEQFF
cdr3_nt: TGTGCCAGCCACCTGGGAGGGCCTGGGAATGAGCAGTTCTTC
j_call: TRBJ2-1
d_call: TRBD2
clone_size: NA
v_call: TRBV6-1

cdr3_aa: CASRIQGETQYF
cdr3_nt: TGTGCCAGCAGGATACAGGGAGAGACCCAGTACTTC
j_call: TRBJ2-5
d_call: NA
clone_size: NA
v_call: TRBV6-5

cdr3_aa: CASSQEGQLEQYF
cdr3_nt: TGCGCCAGCAGCCAAGAAGGCCAGCTCGAGCAGTACTTC
j_call: TRBJ2-7
d_call: NA
clone_size: once
v_call: TRBV4-1

cdr3_aa: CASSGRTSGYNEQFF
cdr3_nt: TGTGCCAGCAGCGGGCGGACTAGCGGTTACAATGAGCAGTTCTTC
j_call: TRBJ2-1
d_call: TRBD2
clone_size: NA
v_call: TRBV11-3

cdr3_aa: CASSPPVYEQYF
cdr3_nt: TGTGCCAGCAGCCCTCCCGTCTACGAGCAGTACTTC
j_call: TRBJ2-7
d_call: NA
clone_size: NA
v_call: TRBV28

cdr3_aa: CASSLNPQGYTEAFF
cdr3_nt: TGTGCCAGCAGTTTGAACCCCCAGGGATACACTGAAGCTTTCTTT
j_call: TRBJ1-1
d_call: NA
clone_size: once
v_call: TRBV6-5

cdr3_aa: CASSPQTSGRFYEQYF
cdr3_nt: TGTGCCAGCAGCCCACAGACTAGCGGGAGATTTTACGAGCAGTACTTC
j_call: TRBJ2-7
d_call: TRBD2
clone_size: NA
v_call: TRBV5-5

cdr3_aa: CASSLGNEQFF
cdr3_nt: TGTGCCAGTTCCCTGGGGAATGAGCAGTTCTTC
j_call: TRBJ2-1
d_call: NA
clone_size: NA
v_call: TRBV7-8

cdr3_aa: CASGTSGRGETQYF
cdr3_nt: TGTGCCAGCGGGACTAGCGGGAGAGGAGAGACCCAGTACTTC
j_call: TRBJ2-5
d_call: TRBD2
clone_size: NA
v_call: TRBV7-9

cdr3_aa: CASSRDFRDRDEQYF
cdr3_nt: TGTGCCAGCAGCCGGGATTTCCGAGACAGGGACGAGCAGTACTTC
j_call: TRBJ2-7
d_call: TRBD1
clone_size: NA
v_call: TRBV11-2

cdr3_aa: CASSTCGELFF
cdr3_nt: TGTGCCAGCAGCACCTGCGGGGAGCTGTTTTTT
j_call: TRBJ2-2
d_call: NA
clone_size: NA
v_call: TRBV21-1

cdr3_aa: CASSPKAGLAVNEQYF
cdr3_nt: TGTGCCAGCAGCCCCAAAGCGGGGCTAGCGGTTAATGAGCAGTACTTC
j_call: TRBJ2-7
d_call: TRBD2
clone_size: NA
v_call: TRBV9

cdr3_aa: CASSHSSDGLFTDEQFF
cdr3_nt: TGTGCCAGCAGCCATTCCTCTGACGGACTTTTTACCGATGAGCAGTTCTTC
j_call: TRBJ2-1
d_call: NA
clone_size: NA
v_call: TRBV7-9

cdr3_aa: CASSELASEQYF
cdr3_nt: TGTGCCAGCAGTGAACTAGCCTCCGAGCAGTACTTC
j_call: TRBJ2-7
d_call: NA
clone_size: NA
v_call: TRBV2

cdr3_aa: CASSLAARGNTEAFF
cdr3_nt: TGCGCCAGCAGCTTGGCAGCCCGGGGGAACACTGAAGCTTTCTTT
j_call: TRBJ1-1
d_call: NA
clone_size: NA
v_call: TRBV5-1

cdr3_aa: CASSSSVNEQFF
cdr3_nt: TGTGCCAGCAGTTCTTCCGTGAATGAGCAGTTCTTC
j_call: TRBJ2-1
d_call: NA
clone_size: NA
v_call: TRBV27

cdr3_aa: CASSIGRGPYEQYF
cdr3_nt: TGTGCCAGCAGTATCGGAAGGGGCCCCTACGAGCAGTACTTC
j_call: TRBJ2-7
d_call: NA
clone_size: NA
v_call: TRBV28

cdr3_aa: CASSGEGQANEKLFF
cdr3_nt: TGTGCCAGCAGCGGGGAAGGACAGGCTAATGAAAAACTGTTTTTT
j_call: TRBJ1-4
d_call: TRBD1
clone_size: NA
v_call: TRBV7-2

cdr3_aa: CASSATGGSGNTIYF
cdr3_nt: TGTGCCAGCAGCGCAACAGGGGGCTCTGGAAACACCATATATTTT
j_call: TRBJ1-3
d_call: TRBD1
clone_size: NA
v_call: TRBV9

cdr3_aa: CASSEGSQETQYF
cdr3_nt: TGTGCCAGCAGTGAGGGGAGTCAAGAGACCCAGTACTTC
j_call: TRBJ2-5
d_call: NA
clone_size: NA
v_call: TRBV25-1

cdr3_aa: CASSKTGGAGNTIYF
cdr3_nt: TGTGCCAGCAGCAAAACAGGGGGCGCTGGAAACACCATATATTTT
j_call: TRBJ1-3
d_call: NA
clone_size: NA
v_call: TRBV21-1

cdr3_aa: CAISESEGAETQYF
cdr3_nt: TGTGCCATCAGTGAGTCTGAGGGCGCAGAGACCCAGTACTTC
j_call: TRBJ2-5
d_call: NA
clone_size: NA
v_call: TRBV10-3

cdr3_aa: CASSPPGGANTGELFF
cdr3_nt: TGTGCCAGCTCACCCCCAGGAGGGGCGAACACCGGGGAGCTGTTTTTT
j_call: TRBJ2-2
d_call: NA
clone_size: NA
v_call: TRBV18

cdr3_aa: CSVELAGVVYEQFF
cdr3_nt: TGCAGCGTTGAACTCGCGGGAGTTGTCTATGAGCAGTTCTTC
j_call: TRBJ2-1
d_call: TRBD2
clone_size: NA
v_call: TRBV29-1

cdr3_aa: CASSLESERYEQYF
cdr3_nt: TGCGCCAGCAGCTTAGAATCTGAACGTTACGAGCAGTACTTC
j_call: TRBJ2-7
d_call: NA
clone_size: NA
v_call: TRBV5-1

cdr3_aa: CASRDALAMSTDTQYF
cdr3_nt: TGTGCCAGCAGAGATGCGCTAGCGATGAGCACAGATACGCAGTATTTT
j_call: TRBJ2-3
d_call: NA
clone_size: NA
v_call: TRBV27

cdr3_aa: CASSSVVANSYEQYF
cdr3_nt: TGTGCCAGCAGTTCCGTGGTGGCGAACTCCTACGAGCAGTACTTC
j_call: TRBJ2-7
d_call: NA
clone_size: NA
v_call: TRBV28

cdr3_aa: CASRTGSGQPQHF
cdr3_nt: TGTGCCAGTCGAACAGGCAGTGGTCAGCCCCAGCATTTT
j_call: TRBJ1-5
d_call: NA
clone_size: NA
v_call: TRBV19

cdr3_aa: CATSRVGSNQPQHF
cdr3_nt: TGTGCCACCAGCAGAGTGGGGAGCAATCAGCCCCAGCATTTT
j_call: TRBJ1-5
d_call: NA
clone_size: NA
v_call: TRBV15

cdr3_aa: CASSRKTGVDAEAFF
cdr3_nt: TGTGCCAGCAGCCGCAAGACAGGGGTTGACGCTGAAGCTTTCTTT
j_call: TRBJ1-1
d_call: TRBD1
clone_size: NA
v_call: TRBV7-9

cdr3_aa: CASSLLNYPTDTQYF
cdr3_nt: TGCGCCAGCAGCTTGTTGAACTACCCCACAGATACGCAGTATTTT
j_call: TRBJ2-3
d_call: NA
clone_size: NA
v_call: TRBV5-1

cdr3_aa: CSVRQNTEAFF
cdr3_nt: TGCAGCGTTAGACAGAACACTGAAGCTTTCTTT
j_call: TRBJ1-1
d_call: NA
clone_size: once
v_call: TRBV29-1

cdr3_aa: CASSESSGRVYNEQFF
cdr3_nt: TGTGCCAGCAGTGAATCTAGCGGGAGGGTTTACAATGAGCAGTTCTTC
j_call: TRBJ2-1
d_call: TRBD2
clone_size: NA
v_call: TRBV25-1

cdr3_aa: CASSLSMGQAEETQYF
cdr3_nt: TGTGCCAGCAGTTTATCCATGGGACAGGCAGAAGAGACCCAGTACTTC
j_call: TRBJ2-5
d_call: TRBD1
clone_size: NA
v_call: TRBV27

cdr3_aa: CASSQEPSENRQETQYF
cdr3_nt: TGCGCCAGCAGCCAAGAACCCAGCGAGAATCGCCAAGAGACCCAGTACTTC
j_call: TRBJ2-5
d_call: NA
clone_size: NA
v_call: TRBV4-1